This TCR beta chain was documented in a study of cytomegalovirus exposure and HLA in healthy donors. About the study: The 110 or so validation repertoires used the same platform as the roughly 670 first-cohort repertoires, a later analysis reported.

While the first cohort had 600 to 800 subjects, the donors belonged to the separate validation cohort of over a hundred subjects. Notes on the study in general: According to reports, the classifier identified cytomegalovirus status with high specificity and sensitivity. Cytomegalovirus association was listed for roughly 160 TCR beta chains.

A single count supports this clone. Its antigen is undetermined. V was trimmed by 4 bases and J by 6 bases, leaving 11 bases between them. Germline V gene lookup returns CDR1 SGHNT and CDR2 YYREEE (reference sequence). The CDR3 extends over 13 amino acids. This table comes from immunoSEQ multiplex PCR, and its TCRdb copy is limited to in-frame clones, with some not included. The sample consists of 30,000 to 40,000 clones, approximately 95% of them appearing once. This TCR derives from a young man in good health and CMV-seronegative. Sequences were obtained from PBMCs. The genes are TRBV5-4 and TRBJ2-4, with TRBD2 as a possible D gene (7 bases). The DNA for the CDR3 is TGTGCCAGCAGCGGGGGCGGGAGAAACATTCAGTACTTC. Translation: CASSGGGRNIQYF.